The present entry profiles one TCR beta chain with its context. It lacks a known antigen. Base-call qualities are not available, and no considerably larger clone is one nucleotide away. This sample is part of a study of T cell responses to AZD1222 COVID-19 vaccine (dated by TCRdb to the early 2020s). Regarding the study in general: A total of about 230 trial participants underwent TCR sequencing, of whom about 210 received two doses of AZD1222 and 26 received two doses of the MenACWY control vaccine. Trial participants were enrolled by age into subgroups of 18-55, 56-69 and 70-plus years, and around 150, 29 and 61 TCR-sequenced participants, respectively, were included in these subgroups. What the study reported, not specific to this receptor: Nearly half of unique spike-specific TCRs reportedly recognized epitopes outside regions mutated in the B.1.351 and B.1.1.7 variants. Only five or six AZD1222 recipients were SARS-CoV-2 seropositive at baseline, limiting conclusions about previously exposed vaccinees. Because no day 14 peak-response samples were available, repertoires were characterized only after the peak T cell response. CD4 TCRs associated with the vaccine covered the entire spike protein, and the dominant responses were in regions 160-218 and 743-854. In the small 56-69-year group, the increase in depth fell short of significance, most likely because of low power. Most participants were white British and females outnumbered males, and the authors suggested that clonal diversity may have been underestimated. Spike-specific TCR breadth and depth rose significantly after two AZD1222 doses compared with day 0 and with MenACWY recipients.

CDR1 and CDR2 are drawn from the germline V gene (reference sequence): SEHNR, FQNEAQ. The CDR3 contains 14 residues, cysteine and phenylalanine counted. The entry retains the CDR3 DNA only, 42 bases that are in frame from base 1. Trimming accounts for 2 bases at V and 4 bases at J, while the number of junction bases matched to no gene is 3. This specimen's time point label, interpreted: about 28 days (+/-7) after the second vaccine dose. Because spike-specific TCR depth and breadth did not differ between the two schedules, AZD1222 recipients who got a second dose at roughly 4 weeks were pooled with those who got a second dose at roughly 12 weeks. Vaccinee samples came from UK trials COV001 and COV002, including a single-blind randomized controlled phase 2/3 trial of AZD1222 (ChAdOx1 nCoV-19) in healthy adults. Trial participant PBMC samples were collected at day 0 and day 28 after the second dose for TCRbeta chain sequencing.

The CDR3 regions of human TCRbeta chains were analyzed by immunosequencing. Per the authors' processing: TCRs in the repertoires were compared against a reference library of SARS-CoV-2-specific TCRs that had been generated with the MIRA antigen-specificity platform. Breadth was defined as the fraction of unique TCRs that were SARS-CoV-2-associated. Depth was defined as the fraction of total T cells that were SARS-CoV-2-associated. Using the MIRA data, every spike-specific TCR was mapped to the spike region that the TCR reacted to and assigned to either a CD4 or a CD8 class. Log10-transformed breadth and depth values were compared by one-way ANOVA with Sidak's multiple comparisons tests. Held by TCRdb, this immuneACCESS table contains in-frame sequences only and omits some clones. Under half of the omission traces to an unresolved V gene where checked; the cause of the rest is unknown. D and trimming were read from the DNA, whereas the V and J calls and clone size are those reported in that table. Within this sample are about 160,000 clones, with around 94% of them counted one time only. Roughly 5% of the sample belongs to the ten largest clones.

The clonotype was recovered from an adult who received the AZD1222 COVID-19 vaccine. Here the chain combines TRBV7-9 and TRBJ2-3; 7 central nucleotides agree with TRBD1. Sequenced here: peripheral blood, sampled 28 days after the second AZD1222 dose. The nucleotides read TGTGCCAGCAGCTTATTACAGGGGTCAGATACGCAGTATTTT. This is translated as CASSLLQGSDTQYF.